This paragraph covers one T cell receptor (beta chain) sequence. This record belongs to a study of OX40 agonist ivuxolimab in advanced cancers. Germline CDR1 reads GTSNPN; CDR2 reads SVGIG (reference sequence). The CDR3 length is 14 residues. The ends were cut back, 5 bases at V and 2 bases at J, with 16 bases in the middle. The method was immunoSEQ multiplex PCR; TCRdb's version includes in-frame clones alone and lacks a portion of them. This table has some 30,000 clones, roughly 87% appearing once. The chain is built from TRBV30 and TRBJ2-7; a weak D match, TRBD1 (5 bases). The starting material was CD4+ or CD8+ T cells sorted from blood, obtained in a trial of the OX40 agonist ivuxolimab. This clonotype originated in an adult with an advanced solid tumor such as melanoma, head and neck, liver or kidney cancer. CDR3 sequence: CAWARRQPAYEQYF. DNA of the CDR3: TGTGCCTGGGCCCGGAGACAGCCCGCCTACGAGCAGTACTTC.